This T cell receptor (beta chain) came from a study of CD8 T cells in ankylosing spondylitis. Study-level findings and limits: It was reported that disease-linked clones were significantly enriched in matched ankylosing spondylitis synovial fluid. In the blood and synovial fluid of reactive arthritis, some motif variants had been previously reported. A TCR beta motif of seven or eight highly homologous variants appeared characteristic of ankylosing spondylitis blood.

There are a few counts of this clonotype. The target antigen is unknown. TCRdb reprocessed the 5' RACE reads with MiXCR, giving one entry per CDR3 protein. This repertoire shows roughly 370,000 distinct CDR3 sequences, about a fifth found once; its top ten account for roughly a sixth. Between the trimmed V and J ends, which lost 4 bases and 2 bases, there was a span of 11 bases. CDR3 length: 13 amino acids. Per the germline V gene, CDR1 is GTSNPN and CDR2 is SVGIG (reference sequence). The sequenced sample was blood, either unsorted or a sorted T cell fraction (not recorded which). The clonotype originates from a male donor with ankylosing spondylitis. This chain uses TRBV30 with TRBJ1-1; D possibly corresponds to TRBD1 (5 bases). The CDR3 sequence is CAWTIQENTEAFF. CDR3 coding DNA: TGTGCCTGGACTATACAGGAAAACACTGAAGCTTTCTTT.